What follows are 13 T cell receptor beta chains derived from one specimen sequenced in a study of shared T cell receptors in the human thymus. Measured with immunoSEQ multiplex PCR; TCRdb has only the in-frame clones, and not every one. The sample has 720,000 or so clones, roughly 88% seen once. This same sample was also taken into another study, of human thymus T cells.

Sequencing used thymocytes. The source is a girl under three years old with a congenital heart defect.

The chain combines TRBV9 with TRBJ2-2, with 7 bases lining up with TRBD1. Germline CDR1 is SGDLS and CDR2 is YYNGEE. With V trimmed by 0 bases and J by 4 bases, 12 bases remained unmatched. The CDR3 length is 18 residues. DNA of the CDR3: TGTGCCAGCAGCGTAGGGACAGGTCCGCGATACTCCACCGGGGAGCTGTTTTTT. Translating gives CASSVGTGPRYSTGELFF.

The chain has TRBV29-1 and TRBJ1-1; D call uncertain. The CDR3 is 13 amino acids. V shed 0 bases and J shed 1 base, with 6 bases lying between them. Looked up from germline, CDR1 is SQVTM and CDR2 is ANQGSEA. Written as DNA, the CDR3 is TGCAGCGTTGAAGAACTGCCGAACACTGAAGCTTTCTTT. This codes for CSVEELPNTEAFF.

The chain employs TRBV4-1 and TRBJ1-2, with 8 bases that match TRBD1. V dropped 4 bases and J dropped 8; count of bases not matched to a gene: 12. The CDR3 runs to 15 residues. The germline V gene encodes CDR1 MGHRA and CDR2 YSYEKL. CDR3: CASSPRDRSVFGYTF. CDR3 in DNA: TGCGCCAGCAGCCCCCGGGACAGGTCAGTCTTCGGCTACACCTTC.

The CDR3 spells CASSLGRQAGGSYEQYF. CDR3 DNA: TGTGCCAGCAGCTTAGGTCGTCAGGCGGGGGGCTCCTACGAGCAGTACTTC. V is TRBV7-9 and J is TRBJ2-7; 8 nucleotides match TRBD2. Trimming at V came to 1 base and at J to 0 bases, leaving 8 bases not matched to a gene. CDR1 SEHNR and CDR2 FQNEAQ come from the germline V gene (reference sequence). CDR3 size: 17 residues.

CDR3: CAISDRGGETSNYGYTF. DNA of the CDR3: TGTGCCATCAGTGATCGCGGCGGGGAAACTTCAAACTATGGCTACACCTTC. This chain joins TRBV10-3 and TRBJ1-2; D uncertain. The CDR3 totals 17 residues. Deletions cut 3 bases from V and 2 bases from J, with 19 bases between. In germline, CDR1 is ENHRY, CDR2 SYGVKD.

The chain carries TRBV4-3 and TRBJ2-7; TRBD2 matches at 10 bases. Germline trimming cut 0 bases from V and 2 bases from J; bases unmatched to any gene: 4. Looked up from germline, CDR1 is LGHNA and CDR2 is YSLEER. CDR3 length equals 16 residues. The CDR3 sequence: CASSQDLLAGTYEQYF. CDR3 sequence (DNA): TGCGCCAGCAGCCAAGATCTACTAGCGGGGACCTACGAGCAGTACTTC.

The genes are TRBV9 and TRBJ1-2, with D possibly being TRBD1 (5 bases). CDR1 and CDR2 from the germline V gene are SGDLS and YYNGEE. V was cut by 0 bases and J by 8 bases, with 17 bases left in between. This CDR3 has 15 amino acids. This chain's CDR3 is CASSVASGRWAGYTF. The DNA for the CDR3 is TGTGCCAGCAGCGTAGCTTCAGGGCGCTGGGCCGGCTACACCTTC.

The gene calls are TRBV6-5 and TRBJ2-7; unclear D gene. Germline-derived CDR1 and CDR2 are MNHEY and SVGAGI. This CDR3 has 14 residues. V was shortened by 2 bases and J by 3 bases, with 11 bases between the two germline ends. For the CDR3, the DNA is TGTGCCAGCAGTTACGGGCCGAGCAGCTACGAGCAGTACTTC. Translation gives CASSYGPSSYEQYF.

The V and J genes are TRBV2 and TRBJ2-5; TRBD1 matches at 10 bases. Germline V gene data show CDR1 as SNHLY and CDR2 as FYNNEI. V was clipped by 10 bases and J by 5 bases; unmatched bases: 7. CDR3 length: 13 residues. Here the CDR3 reads CANEDRGVETQYF. For the CDR3, the DNA is TGTGCCAACGAGGACAGGGGGGTCGAGACCCAGTACTTC. Filled out from reference TRBV2 and TRBJ2-5, the complete variable domain reads EPEVTQTPSHQVTQMGQEVILRCVPISNHLYFYWYRQILGQKVEFLVSFYNNEISEKSEIFDDQFSVERPDGSNFTLKIRSTKLEDSAMYFCANEDRGVETQYFGPGTRLLVL.

The chain carries TRBV5-4 and TRBJ1-3, with D tentatively TRBD1 (6 bases). Germline V gene data show CDR1 as SGHNT and CDR2 as YYREEE (reference sequence). V lost 2 bases, J lost 1 base, and 19 bases lay in between. The CDR3 runs 18 residues. CDR3: CASSFILKGQLSGNTIYF. The CDR3 coding sequence is TGTGCCAGCAGCTTTATTCTCAAAGGACAGTTATCTGGAAACACCATATATTTT.

The rearrangement joins TRBV4-3 to TRBJ1-4, with 8 bases that match TRBD1. The CDR3 is 15 amino acids. With V trimmed by 6 bases and J by 5 bases, 8 bases remained unmatched. Germline-derived CDR1 and CDR2 are LGHNA and YSLEER. The CDR3 is CASRVTGERNEKLFF. CDR3 bases: TGCGCCAGCAGAGTGACAGGGGAGAGGAATGAAAAACTGTTTTTT.

This chain connects TRBV11-2 to TRBJ1-5; TRBD1 matches at 7 bases. The germline V gene has CDR1 SGHAT and CDR2 FQNNGV. V shed 5 bases, J shed 6 bases, and the junction held 10 bases outside the gene matches. The CDR3 is made up of 15 amino acids. The CDR3 protein is CASSHTDRERQPQHF. As DNA, the CDR3 is TGTGCCAGCAGCCACACCGACAGGGAACGTCAGCCCCAGCATTTT.

This chain links TRBV6-5 with TRBJ1-1, with D possibly being TRBD1 (5 bases). With 5 bases removed from V and 2 bases from J, the gap between germline ends came to 15 bases. The CDR3 covers 15 residues. Germline loops: CDR1 MNHEY, CDR2 SVGAGI. CDR3 amino acids: CASSSTGGPNTEAFF. The CDR3 DNA reads TGTGCCAGCAGTAGCACAGGTGGACCAAACACTGAAGCTTTCTTT.